The rows below give T cell receptor beta chains drawn from one sample of a study of shared clonotypes between healthy human individuals. The data were produced by immunoSEQ multiplex PCR, yet TCRdb's version contains in-frame clones alone and is incomplete. The sample has about 1.4 million clones; roughly 96% are singletons. The sample taken for sequencing was naive CD4+ T cells sorted from blood. Source of these receptors: a man aged 25-45 years in good health. CDR3s include the opening cysteine and the closing phenylalanine or tryptophan. The order of the fields is J gene, V gene, clone size, D gene, CDR3 DNA, CDR3 protein. The D gene is left open where the match is weak. Clone size is shown for a subset of rows, as once, few, many or a class of expanded clone.

J: TRBJ2-7; V: TRBV10-3; size: -; D: TRBD1; DNA: TGTGCCATCAGTGAGGGGACAGGGGCCACCTACGAGCAGTACTTC; CDR3: CAISEGTGATYEQYF
J: TRBJ2-1; V: TRBV7-2; size: -; D: -; DNA: TGTGCCAGCAGCTTAGTGTCAGGGGAGGTCTTC; CDR3: CASSLVSGEVF
J: TRBJ1-1; V: TRBV15; size: -; D: TRBD1; DNA: TGTGCCACCAGCAGGAAGACAGGGGGCTGGACTGAAGCTTTCTTT; CDR3: CATSRKTGGWTEAFF
J: TRBJ2-1; V: TRBV4-1; size: -; D: TRBD2; DNA: TGCGCCAGCAGCCCAGCTATCCTAGCGGGTTCCAATGAGCAGTTCTTC; CDR3: CASSPAILAGSNEQFF
J: TRBJ2-7; V: TRBV28; size: -; D: TRBD1; DNA: TGTGCCAGCAGATCCTCCGGGACAGGGGTCTACGAGCAGTACTTC; CDR3: CASRSSGTGVYEQYF
J: TRBJ2-7; V: TRBV7-3; size: -; D: -; DNA: TGTGCCAGCAGCTTAGTCGGAGATGGGGGACTCCTCTCCTACGAGCAGTACTTC; CDR3: CASSLVGDGGLLSYEQYF
J: TRBJ2-3; V: TRBV4-3; size: -; D: TRBD2; DNA: TGCGCCAGCAGCCAAAGTTTCGGCGGGAGGAACACAGATACGCAGTATTTT; CDR3: CASSQSFGGRNTDTQYF
J: TRBJ1-2; V: TRBV15; size: -; D: -; DNA: TGTGCCACCAGCAGAGTGGACCGCTATGGCTACACCTTC; CDR3: CATSRVDRYGYTF
J: TRBJ2-7; V: TRBV11-2; size: -; D: TRBD2; DNA: TGTGCCAGCAGCTTAATAGCGGGAGGCGGCGAGCAGTACTTC; CDR3: CASSLIAGGGEQYF
J: TRBJ2-7; V: TRBV7-3; size: -; D: -; DNA: TGTGCCAGCAGCTCAGACGCCAGTCCTTCCTACGAGCAGTACTTC; CDR3: CASSSDASPSYEQYF
J: TRBJ1-1; V: TRBV18; size: -; D: TRBD1; DNA: TGTGCCAGCTCATCTAAATCAGGGGGCACTGAAGCTTTCTTT; CDR3: CASSSKSGGTEAFF
J: TRBJ1-5; V: TRBV9; size: once; D: -; DNA: TGTGCCAGCAGCGTAGCAGGGGCTCAGCCCCAGCATTTT; CDR3: CASSVAGAQPQHF
J: TRBJ2-1; V: TRBV27; size: -; D: TRBD2; DNA: TGTGCCAGCAGTTCATCGGGACTAGCGGGAGTGTGGGGTGAGCAGTTCTTC; CDR3: CASSSSGLAGVWGEQFF
J: TRBJ1-1; V: TRBV6-1; size: -; D: -; DNA: TGTGCCAGCATCCAGGATGAAAAGGCTTTCTTT; CDR3: CASIQDEKAFF
J: TRBJ1-1; V: TRBV4-3; size: -; D: -; DNA: TGCGCCAGCAGCCTGATCAGGAACACTGAAGCTTTCTTT; CDR3: CASSLIRNTEAFF
J: TRBJ1-4; V: TRBV28; size: -; D: -; DNA: TGTGCCAGCCGCGATGGGGTGGACCCGAGCGGAAAACTGTTTTTT; CDR3: CASRDGVDPSGKLFF
J: TRBJ2-5; V: TRBV5-1; size: -; D: -; DNA: TGCGCCAGCAGCCCCCCAGGGGAGACCCAGTACTTC; CDR3: CASSPPGETQYF
J: TRBJ2-1; V: TRBV7-9; size: -; D: TRBD2; DNA: TGTGCCAGCAGCTTAGCGGAGGGACTAGCGGAGGCTGGCTACAATGAGCAGTTCTTC; CDR3: CASSLAEGLAEAGYNEQFF
J: TRBJ1-1; V: TRBV11-2; size: -; D: -; DNA: TGTGCCAGCAGCTTAGGCTCTGACACTGAAGCTTTCTTT; CDR3: CASSLGSDTEAFF
J: TRBJ2-7; V: TRBV5-1; size: -; D: -; DNA: TGCGCCAGCAGCTTGCGCAGGGGACCCTACGAGCAGTACTTC; CDR3: CASSLRRGPYEQYF
J: TRBJ2-1; V: TRBV19; size: -; D: -; DNA: TGTGCCAGTAGCCCCGGGTCCAATGAGCAGTTCTTC; CDR3: CASSPGSNEQFF
J: TRBJ2-1; V: TRBV27; size: -; D: TRBD2; DNA: TGTGCCAGCAGGGGGGGACTAGTGGGCTACAATGAGCAGTTCTTC; CDR3: CASRGGLVGYNEQFF
J: TRBJ2-1; V: TRBV5-1; size: -; D: TRBD2; DNA: TGCGCCAGCAGCGCCGGGACTAACCTCAATGAGCAGTTCTTC; CDR3: CASSAGTNLNEQFF
J: TRBJ2-7; V: TRBV5-1; size: -; D: -; DNA: TGCGCCAGCAGCTTGGCCCAAGGAGCCGCAGCGCCAGGGTCCTACGAGCAGTACTTC; CDR3: CASSLAQGAAAPGSYEQYF
J: TRBJ1-5; V: TRBV15; size: -; D: -; DNA: TGTGCCACCAGCAGCATTACACAGGCTCTCGGTCAGCCCCAGCATTTT; CDR3: CATSSITQALGQPQHF
J: TRBJ1-3; V: TRBV9; size: -; D: -; DNA: TGTGCCAGCAGCGGGCCTCGGGCGACGGACACCATATATTTT; CDR3: CASSGPRATDTIYF
J: TRBJ2-7; V: TRBV6-5; size: -; D: -; DNA: TGTGCCAGCAGTTACGTTCAGATCGGGACCGGTGAGCAGTACTTC; CDR3: CASSYVQIGTGEQYF
J: TRBJ2-2; V: TRBV19; size: -; D: -; DNA: TGTGCCAGTAGGCGGACAGCTTTGAACACCGGGGAGCTGTTTTTT; CDR3: CASRRTALNTGELFF
J: TRBJ1-5; V: TRBV7-8; size: -; D: -; DNA: TGTGCCAGCAGTTCCCCGTCGTCACAGCCCCAGCATTTT; CDR3: CASSSPSSQPQHF
J: TRBJ2-3; V: TRBV7-9; size: -; D: -; DNA: TGTGCCAGCGTGCGGGACAGTCGCACAGATACGCAGTATTTT; CDR3: CASVRDSRTDTQYF
J: TRBJ2-1; V: TRBV5-1; size: -; D: TRBD2; DNA: TGCGCCAGCAGTCGCGGGACGAGCGGGAGTGAGCAGTTCTTC; CDR3: CASSRGTSGSEQFF